The next 5 T cell receptor beta chains were all read from a single sample in a study of blood T cell repertoires in COVID-19 (dated by TCRdb to 2018 to 2020). Libraries were built with the immunoSEQ multiplex PCR assay. TCRdb carries this immuneACCESS record with in-frame sequences only. Its versions omit some clonotypes, under half of them owing to an unresolved V gene in the studies checked, with the rest unexplained. This sample is represented by about 280,000 clones; roughly 80% of them were singletons. The ten largest clones capture 5% of the sample. Sample: PBMCs or T cells enriched from blood (not recorded which). These receptors originate from a man aged 40-55 years who had been exposed to COVID-19.

This chain uses TRBV5-1 with TRBJ2-1, with TRBD2 matching 13 bases. With 4 bases clipped from V and 0 bases from J, the junction kept 10 bases outside the gene matches. CDR1 is SGHRS and CDR2 is YFSETQ in the germline V gene. This CDR3 has 19 amino acids. The DNA for the CDR3 is TGCGCCAGCAGCCGAAGACTAGCGGGAGGCCCGAGCTCCTACAATGAGCAGTTCTTC. This encodes CASSRRLAGGPSSYNEQFF.

CDR3 protein: CASSLPGVETQYF. The CDR3 DNA sequence: TGCGCCAGCAGCTTGCCGGGGGTGGAGACCCAGTACTTC. The chain couples TRBV5-1 to TRBJ2-5, with D perhaps TRBD2 (6 bases). The germline V gene has CDR1 SGHRS and CDR2 YFSETQ. The CDR3 covers 13 residues. V lost 1 base, J lost 5 bases, and 9 bases lay in between.

The rearrangement links TRBV18 to TRBJ2-7, with no clear D. The CDR3 runs 11 residues. Trimming left V 6 bases short and J 4 bases short, with 7 bases between. From germline, CDR1 is KGHSH and CDR2 LQKENI. DNA for the CDR3: TGTGCCAGCTCGACAATGTACGAGCAGTACTTC. It yields the protein CASSTMYEQYF. Using reference TRBV18 and TRBJ2-7 for the parts outside the CDR3, the full variable domain is NAGVMQNPRHLVRRRGQEARLRCSPMKGHSHVYWYRQLPEEGLKFMVYLQKENIIDESGMPKERFSAEFPKEGPSILRIQQVVRGDSAAYFCASSTMYEQYFGPGTRLTVT.

This chain uses TRBV18 with TRBJ1-5; D unclear. The CDR3 has 15 amino acids. The ends were cut back, 6 bases at V and 0 bases at J, with 12 bases in the middle. The germline V gene encodes CDR1 KGHSH and CDR2 LQKENI. CDR3 protein: CASSPDKNSNQPQHF. The CDR3 coding sequence is TGTGCCAGCTCCCCCGACAAAAATAGCAATCAGCCCCAGCATTTT.

The chain links TRBV23-1 to TRBJ1-2; D remains unclear. TRBV23-1 is placed among ORFs of uncertain function. V shed 4 bases and J shed 8 bases, with 17 bases lying between them. The CDR3 runs 14 residues. CDR3 sequence: CASSRTQRVLGYTF. The DNA for the CDR3 is TGCGCCAGCAGTCGAACCCAAAGAGTATTGGGCTACACCTTC.